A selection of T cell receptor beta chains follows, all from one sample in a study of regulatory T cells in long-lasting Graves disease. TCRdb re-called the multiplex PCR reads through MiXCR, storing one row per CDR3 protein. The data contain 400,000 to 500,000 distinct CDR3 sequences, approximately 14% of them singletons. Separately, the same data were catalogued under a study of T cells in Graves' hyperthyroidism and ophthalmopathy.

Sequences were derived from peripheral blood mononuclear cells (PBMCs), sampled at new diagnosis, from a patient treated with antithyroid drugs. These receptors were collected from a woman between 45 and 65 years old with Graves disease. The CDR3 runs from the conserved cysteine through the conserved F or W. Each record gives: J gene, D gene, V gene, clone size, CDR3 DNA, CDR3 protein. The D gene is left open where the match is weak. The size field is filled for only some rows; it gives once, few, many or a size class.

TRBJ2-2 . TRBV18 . TGTGCCAGCTCACCTCAGGACTTGGACGGGGAGCTGTTTTTT CASSPQDLDGELFF
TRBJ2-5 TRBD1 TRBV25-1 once TGTGCCAGCAGCCCCCCGGGGACAGGGTGGGGAGCCCAGTACTTC CASSPPGTGWGAQYF
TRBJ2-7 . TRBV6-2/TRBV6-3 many TGTGCCAGCAGTTACAGGAGACAGTCCTACGAGCAGTACTTC CASSYRRQSYEQYF
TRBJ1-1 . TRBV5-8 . TGTGCCAGCAGCTTGGCCGCGGGGGTGAACACTGAAGCTTTCTTT CASSLAAGVNTEAFF
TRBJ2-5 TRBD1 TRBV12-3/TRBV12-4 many TGTGCCAGCAGTTTAGGCAGGGGGATAGAGACCCAGTACTTC CASSLGRGIETQYF
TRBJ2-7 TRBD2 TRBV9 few TGTGCCAGCAGCCCATCAGCGGGAGCTATCTCCTACGAGCAGTACTTC CASSPSAGAISYEQYF
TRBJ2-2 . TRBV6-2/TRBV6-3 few TGTGCCAGCAGCACACGGTACCTCACCGGGGAGCTGTTTTTT CASSTRYLTGELFF
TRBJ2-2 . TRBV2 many TGTGCCAGCAGTCGCACGGGTGCCGGGGAGCTGTTTTTT CASSRTGAGELFF
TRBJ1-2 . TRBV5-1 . TGTGCCACCGCCGGGGTACCGGACTATGGCTACACCTTC CATAGVPDYGYTF
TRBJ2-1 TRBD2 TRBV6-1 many TGTGCCAGCAGTCCATTTAGCGGGAGAGGGGTAAATGAGCAGTTCTTC CASSPFSGRGVNEQFF
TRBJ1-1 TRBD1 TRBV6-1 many TGTGCCAGCAGCTCGGACAGGGTTCGGACTGAAGCTTTCTTT CASSSDRVRTEAFF
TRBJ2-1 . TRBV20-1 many TGCAGTGCTAGATCCAGGTTCAATGAGCAGTTCTTC CSARSRFNEQFF
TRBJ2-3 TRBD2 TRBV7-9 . TGTGCCAGCAGCTTAAATGTGGGGAAGCGGGAGGGCACAGATACGCAGTATTTT CASSLNVGKREGTDTQYF
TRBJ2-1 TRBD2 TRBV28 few TGTGCCAGCTGTACTAGCGGGAGCTATGAGCAGTTCTTC CASCTSGSYEQFF
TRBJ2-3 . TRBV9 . TGTGCCAGCAACGCGAACACCAGAGAGAGCACAGATACGCAGTATTTT CASNANTRESTDTQYF
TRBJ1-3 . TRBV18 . TGTGCCAGCTCACCCGACAGGATAAACACCATATATTTT CASSPDRINTIYF
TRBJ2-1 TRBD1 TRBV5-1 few TGCGCCAGCAGCCTCCACCCGGGACAGGGTGGGGTGGGTGAGCAGTTCTTC CASSLHPGQGGVGEQFF
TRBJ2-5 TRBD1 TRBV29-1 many TGCAGCGTCGATCACCCAAATCCGGACAGGGGAGAGACCCAGTACTTC CSVDHPNPDRGETQYF
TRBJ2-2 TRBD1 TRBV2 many TGTGCCAGCAGGACAGGGACCTCGAACACCGGGGAGCTGTTTTTT CASRTGTSNTGELFF
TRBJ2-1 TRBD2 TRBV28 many TGTGCCAGCATGTCAGCGGGAGGTCCGAATGAGCAGTTCTTC CASMSAGGPNEQFF
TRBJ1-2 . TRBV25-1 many TGTGCCAGCAGTCCCTACGGACAGAACTATGGCTACACCTTC CASSPYGQNYGYTF
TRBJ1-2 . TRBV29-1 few TGCAGCGTTGAAACCGGGTTGGGCTACACCTTC CSVETGLGYTF
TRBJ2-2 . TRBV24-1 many TGTGCCACCAGTGACCCGAGAACCGGGGAGCTGTTTTTT CATSDPRTGELFF
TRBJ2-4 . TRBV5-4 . TGTGCCAGCAGCTCTCCGTGGGCGAACATTCAGTACTTC CASSSPWANIQYF
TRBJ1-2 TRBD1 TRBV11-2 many TGTGCCAGCAGCCCCACAGTCCAGGGGGCTTATGGCTACACCTTC CASSPTVQGAYGYTF
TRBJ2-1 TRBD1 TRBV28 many TGTGCCAGTCAACAGGGGGGAAGATACAATGAGCAGTTCTTC CASQQGGRYNEQFF
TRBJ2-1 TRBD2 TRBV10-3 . TGTGCCATCAGTGAGGTAGCGGGAGGCGGCTACAATGAGCAGTTCTTC CAISEVAGGGYNEQFF
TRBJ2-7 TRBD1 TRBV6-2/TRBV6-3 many TGTGCCAGCAGTGAATGGGTGGGGACAGGCCTCTCCTACGAGCAGTACTTC CASSEWVGTGLSYEQYF
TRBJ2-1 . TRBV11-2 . TGTGCCAGCAGTCGAAGCGACCCGAGCTCCTACAATGAGCAGTTCTTC CASSRSDPSSYNEQFF
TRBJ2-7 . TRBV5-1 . TGCGCCAGCAGCTTACAGGGTAGTAAGCAGTACTTC CASSLQGSKQYF
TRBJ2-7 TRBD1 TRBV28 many TGTGCCAGCAGAAGTCCCGGGACAGGGGAGCAGTACTTC CASRSPGTGEQYF
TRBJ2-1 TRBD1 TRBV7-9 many TGTGCCAGCAGCGACCGGGACAGACTAATCAATGAGCAGTTCTTC CASSDRDRLINEQFF
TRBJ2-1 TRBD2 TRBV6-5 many TGTGCCAGCAGTTACTCGGGGGTGGGGACTAGTGGGTCGAATGAGCAGTTCTTC CASSYSGVGTSGSNEQFF
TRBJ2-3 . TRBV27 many TGTGCCAGCAGTTTATGGGGCGGGATGGGCTCAGATACGCAGTATTTT CASSLWGGMGSDTQYF
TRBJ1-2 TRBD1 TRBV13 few TGTGCCAGCAGCTATGGACAGGATAAGGACTATGGCTACACCTTC CASSYGQDKDYGYTF
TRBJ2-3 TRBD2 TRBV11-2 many TGTGCCAGCAGCTTAGATACAGCGGGAGGGCCATTCGGAGATACGCAGTATTTT CASSLDTAGGPFGDTQYF
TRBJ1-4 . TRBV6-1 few TGTGCCAGCCGGCGTGCTGCAACTAATGAAAAACTGTTTTTT CASRRAATNEKLFF
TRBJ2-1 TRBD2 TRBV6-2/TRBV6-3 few TGTGCCAGCAGCTACCCTGGACTAGCGGGAGGGTTCCTCTCCTACAATGAGCAGTTCTTC CASSYPGLAGGFLSYNEQFF
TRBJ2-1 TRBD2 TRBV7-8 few TGTGCCAGCAGCTTAGGGGTGACTAGCGGGAGGCCGAATGAGCAGTTCTTC CASSLGVTSGRPNEQFF
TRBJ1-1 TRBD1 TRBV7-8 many TGTGCCAGCAGCTTAGACAGGGGTCAATCTGAAGCTTTCTTT CASSLDRGQSEAFF
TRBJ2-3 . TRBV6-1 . TGTGCCAGCACCTACAACAGGGGAGGAGGAGATACGCAGTATTTT CASTYNRGGGDTQYF
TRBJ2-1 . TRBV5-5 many TGTGCCAGCAGCTTGTGGCGGGAAAGGGATGAGCAGTTCTTC CASSLWRERDEQFF
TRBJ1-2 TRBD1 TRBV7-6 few TGTGCCAGCAGCTCGACAGGGGAGGGCTACACCTTC CASSSTGEGYTF
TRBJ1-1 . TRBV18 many TGTGCCAGCTCACCTTTGGCACTCACTGAAGCTTTCTTT CASSPLALTEAFF
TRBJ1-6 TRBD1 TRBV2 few TGTGCCAGCAGTGAACCGGGACAGGAGAGATCACCCCTCCACTTT CASSEPGQERSPLHF
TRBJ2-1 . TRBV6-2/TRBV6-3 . TGTGCCAGCAGTTCCGGTGGCAGATACAATGAGCAGTTCTTC CASSSGGRYNEQFF
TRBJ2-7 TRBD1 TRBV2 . TGTGCCAGCAGTCCCGACAGGGGGCTCGGCGAGCAGTACTTC CASSPDRGLGEQYF
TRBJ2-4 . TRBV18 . TGTGCCAGCTCACCAACAATTAGCAGTTTAGCCAAAAACATTCAGTGCTTC CASSPTISSLAKNIQCF
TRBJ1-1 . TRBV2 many TGTGCCAGCAGTGTTAACAGATACACTGAAGCTTTCTTT CASSVNRYTEAFF
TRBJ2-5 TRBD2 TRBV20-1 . TGCAGTGCTAGAAGGGCGGGAGAAATACAAGAGACCCAGTACTTC CSARRAGEIQETQYF
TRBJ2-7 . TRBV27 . TGTGCCAGCATGAAGGGAGGAGGTACCTACGAGCAGTACTTC CASMKGGGTYEQYF
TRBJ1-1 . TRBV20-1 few TGCAGTGCTAGAGAGGGGGGACCGAACACTGAAGCTTTCTTT CSAREGGPNTEAFF
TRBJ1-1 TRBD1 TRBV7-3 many TGTGCCAGCAGCTTCGACAGGGGGCGCGAAGCTTTCTTT CASSFDRGREAFF
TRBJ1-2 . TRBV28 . TGTGCCAGCAGTTCCCCCGCAGGGGCCAACTTGATCTATGGCTACACCTTC CASSSPAGANLIYGYTF
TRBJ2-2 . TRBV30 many TGTGCCTGGAGTAGCGGAACGAACACCGGGGAGCTGTTTTTT CAWSSGTNTGELFF
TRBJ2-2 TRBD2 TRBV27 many TGTGCCAGCAGTTTGAGCCCGGGACTAGCGGGGGGGGACACCGGGGAGCTGTTTTTT CASSLSPGLAGGDTGELFF
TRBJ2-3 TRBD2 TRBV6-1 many TGTGCCAGCTCCTCGACTAGCGGTGTAGATACGCAGTATTTT CASSSTSGVDTQYF
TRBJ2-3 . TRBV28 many TGTGCCAGCAGTTTACCCCAGGGGTCAGATACGCAGTATTTT CASSLPQGSDTQYF
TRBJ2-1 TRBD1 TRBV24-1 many TGTGCCACCAGTGCTCCCAGGGACAGCAAAAACAATGAGCAGTTCTTC CATSAPRDSKNNEQFF